Listed here are 4 T cell receptor beta chains from one sample, sequenced in a study of human T cells and chemical hapten exposure. Time point described: pre-sensitization, week 0. Treatment defined: therapeutic diphenylcyclopropenone sensitization with weekly scalp DPC. TCRdb analysed the RACE reads with MiXCR anew, one entry per CDR3 protein. The sample records about 120,000 distinct CDR3 sequences, 13% being singletons. The source material was whole blood, sampled in connection with sensitization to the hapten diphenylcyclopropenone (DPC). The receptors were gathered from a woman younger than 35 with alopecia areata. Some clones in this sample may be carry-over from other donors' samples.

The CDR3 is CASSQGGYGRIGGRSSYNEQFF. In nucleotides, the CDR3 is TGCGCCAGCAGCCAAGGGGGATATGGGCGAATAGGTGGTCGAAGCTCCTACAATGAGCAGTTCTTC. V usage is TRBV4-3 and J usage is TRBJ2-1; unclear D gene. The CDR3 loop spans 22 amino acids. Germline CDR1 and CDR2: LGHNA and YSLEER. V lost 1 base and J lost 0, with 28 bases in between.

The genes are TRBV18 and TRBJ1-2; possibly TRBD1 for D (5 bases). The CDR3 totals 16 residues. Germline CDR1 is KGHSH and CDR2 is LQKENI. The V and J ends lost 4 bases and 0 bases respectively, with 15 bases between them. The CDR3: CASSRGARTSNYGYTF. The CDR3 DNA reads as TGTGCCAGCTCACGAGGGGCAAGAACCTCTAACTATGGCTACACCTTC.

This clonotype was detected only a few times. CDR3 nucleotide sequence: TGTGCCAGCAGCTTGGGATCAGGGGGTGGCTATGGCTACACCTTC. Amino acid sequence: CASSLGSGGGYGYTF. J is TRBJ1-2 and V is TRBV5-8; 7 bases line up with TRBD1. The CDR3 sequence is 15 residues long. The trim removed 0 bases at V and 4 bases at J, leaving 6 bases unmatched. Germline CDR1 and CDR2: SGHTS and YDEGEE.

This clonotype has a handful of counts. The genes are TRBV7-9 and TRBJ2-7; 9 bases match TRBD2. The V gene's germline CDR1 is SEHNR and CDR2 FQNEAQ (reference sequence). V lost 5 bases and J lost 3; bases outside the gene matches: 5. The CDR3 extends over 14 amino acids. CDR3 nucleotide sequence: TGTGCCAGCAGCCGGACTAGCGCGGACTACGAGCAGTACTTC. Translated, it gives CASSRTSADYEQYF.